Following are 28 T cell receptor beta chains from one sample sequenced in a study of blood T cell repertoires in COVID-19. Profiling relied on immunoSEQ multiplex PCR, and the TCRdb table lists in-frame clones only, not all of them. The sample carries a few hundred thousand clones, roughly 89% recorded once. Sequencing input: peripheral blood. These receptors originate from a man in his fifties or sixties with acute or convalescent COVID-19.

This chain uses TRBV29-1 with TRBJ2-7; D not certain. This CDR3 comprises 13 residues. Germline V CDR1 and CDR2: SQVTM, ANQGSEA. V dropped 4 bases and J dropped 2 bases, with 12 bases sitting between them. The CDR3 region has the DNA TGCAGCGTTGCCGGGTCCTCTACCTACGAGCAGTACTTC. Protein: CSVAGSSTYEQYF.

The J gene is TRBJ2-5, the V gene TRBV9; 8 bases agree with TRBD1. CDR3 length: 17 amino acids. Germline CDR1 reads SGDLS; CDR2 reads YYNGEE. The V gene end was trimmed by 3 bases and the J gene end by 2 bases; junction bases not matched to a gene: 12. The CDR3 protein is CASSAEGGRGLQETQYF. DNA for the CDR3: TGTGCCAGCAGCGCCGAGGGTGGCAGGGGGCTTCAAGAGACCCAGTACTTC.

The CDR3 sequence is CASSFGGRGRRLGNTIYF. The DNA for the CDR3 is TGTGCCAGCAGCTTTGGTGGAAGGGGGCGGCGGTTAGGCAACACCATATATTTT. The J gene is TRBJ1-3, the V gene TRBV5-4; 7 positions agree with TRBD1. Trimming at V came to 2 bases and at J to 7 bases, leaving 18 bases not matched to a gene. The germline CDR1 and CDR2 sequences are SGHNT and YYREEE (reference sequence). The CDR3 covers 18 residues.

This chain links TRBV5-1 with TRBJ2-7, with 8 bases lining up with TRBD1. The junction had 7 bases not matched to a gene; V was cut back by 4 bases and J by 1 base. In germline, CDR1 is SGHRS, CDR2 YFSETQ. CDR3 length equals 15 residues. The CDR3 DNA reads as TGCGCCAGCAGCACCTCCGGGACAGGTTCCTACGAGCAGTACTTC. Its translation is CASSTSGTGSYEQYF.

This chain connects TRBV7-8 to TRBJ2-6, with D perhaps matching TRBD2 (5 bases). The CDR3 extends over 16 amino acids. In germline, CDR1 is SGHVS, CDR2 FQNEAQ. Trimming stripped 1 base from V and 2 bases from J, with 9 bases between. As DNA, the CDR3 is TGTGCCAGCAGCTTAGTGAGGGCTACTGGGGCCAACGTCCTGACTTTC. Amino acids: CASSLVRATGANVLTF.

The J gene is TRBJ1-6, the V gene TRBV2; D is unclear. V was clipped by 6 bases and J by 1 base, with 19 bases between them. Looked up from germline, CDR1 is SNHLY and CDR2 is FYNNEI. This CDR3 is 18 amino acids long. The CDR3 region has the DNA TGTGCCAGCAGCCTAAAGGAGGATGATATATCCTATAATTCACCCCTCCACTTT. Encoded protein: CASSLKEDDISYNSPLHF.

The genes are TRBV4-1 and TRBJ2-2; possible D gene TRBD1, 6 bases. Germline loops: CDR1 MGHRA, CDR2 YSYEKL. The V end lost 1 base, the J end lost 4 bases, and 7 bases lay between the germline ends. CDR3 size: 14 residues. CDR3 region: CASSQVGGTGELFF. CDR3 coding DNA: TGCGCCAGCAGCCAAGTAGGGGGCACCGGGGAGCTGTTTTTT.

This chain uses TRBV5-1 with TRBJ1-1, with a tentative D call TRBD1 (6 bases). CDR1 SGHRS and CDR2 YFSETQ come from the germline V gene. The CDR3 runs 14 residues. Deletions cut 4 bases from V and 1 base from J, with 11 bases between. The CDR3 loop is CASSPETGNTEAFF. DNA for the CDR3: TGCGCCAGCAGCCCAGAGACAGGGAACACTGAAGCTTTCTTT.

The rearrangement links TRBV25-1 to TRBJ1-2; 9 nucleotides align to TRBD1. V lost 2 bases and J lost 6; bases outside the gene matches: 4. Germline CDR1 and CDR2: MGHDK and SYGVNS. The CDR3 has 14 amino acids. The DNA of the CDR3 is TGTGCCAGCAGTGAACCCGGGACAGGGAATGGCTACACCTTC. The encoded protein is CASSEPGTGNGYTF.

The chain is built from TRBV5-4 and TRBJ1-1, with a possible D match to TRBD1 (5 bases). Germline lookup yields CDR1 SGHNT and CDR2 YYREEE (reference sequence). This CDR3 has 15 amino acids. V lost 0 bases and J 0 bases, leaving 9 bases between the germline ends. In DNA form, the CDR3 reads TGTGCCAGCAGCTTGGCTGGGGCCCTGAACACTGAAGCTTTCTTT. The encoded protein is CASSLAGALNTEAFF.

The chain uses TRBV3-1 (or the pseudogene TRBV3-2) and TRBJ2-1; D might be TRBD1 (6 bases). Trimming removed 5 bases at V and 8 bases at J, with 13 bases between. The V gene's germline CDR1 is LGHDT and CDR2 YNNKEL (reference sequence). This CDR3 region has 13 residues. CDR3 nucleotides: TGTGCCAGCAGCATTACAGGGTTGGATGAGCAGTTCTTC. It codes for CASSITGLDEQFF.

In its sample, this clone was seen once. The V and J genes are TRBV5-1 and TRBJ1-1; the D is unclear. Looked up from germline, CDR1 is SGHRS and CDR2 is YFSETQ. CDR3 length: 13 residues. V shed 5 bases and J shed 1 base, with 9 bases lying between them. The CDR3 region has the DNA TGCGCCAGCAGATTTTCAGGGAACACTGAAGCTTTCTTT. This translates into CASRFSGNTEAFF.

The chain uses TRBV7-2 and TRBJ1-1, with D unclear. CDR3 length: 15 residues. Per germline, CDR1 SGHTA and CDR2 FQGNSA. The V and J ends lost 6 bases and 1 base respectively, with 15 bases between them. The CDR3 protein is CASSSGRTGNTEAFF. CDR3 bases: TGTGCCAGCAGTAGCGGACGGACGGGGAACACTGAAGCTTTCTTT.

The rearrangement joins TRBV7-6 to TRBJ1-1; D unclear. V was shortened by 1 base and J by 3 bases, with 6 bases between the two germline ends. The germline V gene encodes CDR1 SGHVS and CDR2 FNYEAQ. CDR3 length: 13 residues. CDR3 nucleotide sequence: TGTGCCAGCAGCTTAGGCGGGGACACTGAAGCTTTCTTT. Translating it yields CASSLGGDTEAFF.

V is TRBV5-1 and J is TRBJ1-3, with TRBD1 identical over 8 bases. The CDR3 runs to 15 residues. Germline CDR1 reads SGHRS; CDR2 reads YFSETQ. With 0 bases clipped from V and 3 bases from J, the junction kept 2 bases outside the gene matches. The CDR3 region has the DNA TGCGCCAGCAGCTTGGGGGGGACAGGTGGAAACACCATATATTTT. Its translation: CASSLGGTGGNTIYF. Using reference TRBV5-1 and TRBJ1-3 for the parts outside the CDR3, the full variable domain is KAGVTQTPRYLIKTRGQQVTLSCSPISGHRSVSWYQQTPGQGLQFLFEYFSETQRNKGNFPGRFSGRQFSNSRSEMNVSTLELGDSALYLCASSLGGTGGNTIYFGEGSWLTVV.

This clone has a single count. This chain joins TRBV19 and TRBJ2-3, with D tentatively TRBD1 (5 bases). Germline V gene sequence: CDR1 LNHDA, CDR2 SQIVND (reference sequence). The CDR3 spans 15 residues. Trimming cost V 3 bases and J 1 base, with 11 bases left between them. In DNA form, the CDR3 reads TGTGCCAGTAGTATCCAGGGTTACGGCACAGATACGCAGTATTTT. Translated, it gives CASSIQGYGTDTQYF. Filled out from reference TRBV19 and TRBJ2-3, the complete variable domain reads DGGITQSPKYLFRKEGQNVTLSCEQNLNHDAMYWYRQDPGQGLRLIYYSQIVNDFQKGDIAEGYSVSREKKESFPLTVTSAQKNPTAFYLCASSIQGYGTDTQYFGPGTRLTVL.

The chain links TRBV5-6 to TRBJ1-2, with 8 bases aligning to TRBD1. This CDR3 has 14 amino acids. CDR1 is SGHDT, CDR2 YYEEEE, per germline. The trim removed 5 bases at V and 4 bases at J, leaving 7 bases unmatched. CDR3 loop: CASSFRDRSYGYTF. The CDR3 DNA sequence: TGTGCCAGCAGTTTCCGGGACAGGAGCTATGGCTACACCTTC.

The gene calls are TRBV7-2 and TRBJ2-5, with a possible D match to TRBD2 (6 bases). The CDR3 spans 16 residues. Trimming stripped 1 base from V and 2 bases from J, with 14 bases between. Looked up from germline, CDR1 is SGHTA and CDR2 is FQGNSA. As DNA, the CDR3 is TGTGCCAGCAGCTTAGGCGGGGTCAGGATGCAAGAGACCCAGTACTTC. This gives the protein CASSLGGVRMQETQYF.

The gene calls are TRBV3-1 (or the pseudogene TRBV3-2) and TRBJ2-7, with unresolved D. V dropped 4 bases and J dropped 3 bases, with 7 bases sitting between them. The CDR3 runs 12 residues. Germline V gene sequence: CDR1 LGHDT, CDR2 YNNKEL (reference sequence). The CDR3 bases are TGTGCCAGCAGCCTTGGCAACTACGAGCAGTACTTC. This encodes CASSLGNYEQYF.

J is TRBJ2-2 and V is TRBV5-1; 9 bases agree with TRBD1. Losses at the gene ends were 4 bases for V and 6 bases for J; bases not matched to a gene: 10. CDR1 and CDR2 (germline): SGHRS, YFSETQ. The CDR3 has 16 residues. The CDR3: CASSRPGTGLAGELFF. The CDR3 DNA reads TGCGCCAGCAGCCGACCCGGGACAGGGCTCGCCGGGGAGCTGTTTTTT.

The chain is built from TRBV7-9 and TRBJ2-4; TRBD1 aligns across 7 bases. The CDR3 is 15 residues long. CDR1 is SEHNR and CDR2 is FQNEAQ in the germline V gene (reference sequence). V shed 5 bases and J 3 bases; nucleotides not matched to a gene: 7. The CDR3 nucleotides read TGTGCCAGCAGCCCCCCCCGGGACAGCAAAAACATTCAGTACTTC. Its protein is CASSPPRDSKNIQYF.

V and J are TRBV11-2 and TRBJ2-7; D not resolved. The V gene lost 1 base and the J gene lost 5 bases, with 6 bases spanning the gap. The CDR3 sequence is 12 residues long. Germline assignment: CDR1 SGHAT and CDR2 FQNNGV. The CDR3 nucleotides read TGTGCCAGCAGCTTAGGTTATAACGAGCAGTACTTC. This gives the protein CASSLGYNEQYF. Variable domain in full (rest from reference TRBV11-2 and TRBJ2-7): EAGVAQSPRYKIIEKRQSVAFWCNPISGHATLYWYQQILGQGPKLLIQFQNNGVVDDSQLPKDRFSAERLKGVDSTLKIQPAKLEDSAVYLCASSLGYNEQYFGPGTRLTVT.

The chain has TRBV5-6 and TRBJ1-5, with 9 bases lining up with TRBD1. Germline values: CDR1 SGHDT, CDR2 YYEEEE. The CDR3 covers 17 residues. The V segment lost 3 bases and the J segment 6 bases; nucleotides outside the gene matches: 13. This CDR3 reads CASSSGPGQGNAQPQHF. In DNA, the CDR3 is TGTGCCAGCAGCTCCGGACCGGGACAGGGAAACGCTCAGCCCCAGCATTTT.

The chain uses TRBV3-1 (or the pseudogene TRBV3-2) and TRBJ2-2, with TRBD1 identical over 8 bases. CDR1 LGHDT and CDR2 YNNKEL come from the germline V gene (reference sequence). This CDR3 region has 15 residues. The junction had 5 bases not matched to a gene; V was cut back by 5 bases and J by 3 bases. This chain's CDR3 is CASSSPGQDTGELFF. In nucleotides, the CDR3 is TGTGCCAGCAGCTCACCGGGACAGGACACCGGGGAGCTGTTTTTT.

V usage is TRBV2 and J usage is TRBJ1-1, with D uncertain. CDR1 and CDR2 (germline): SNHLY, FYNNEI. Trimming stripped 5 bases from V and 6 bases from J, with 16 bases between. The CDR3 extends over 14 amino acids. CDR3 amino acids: CASSIDRGPPEAFF. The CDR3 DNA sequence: TGTGCCAGCAGTATCGATCGAGGGCCCCCTGAAGCTTTCTTT.

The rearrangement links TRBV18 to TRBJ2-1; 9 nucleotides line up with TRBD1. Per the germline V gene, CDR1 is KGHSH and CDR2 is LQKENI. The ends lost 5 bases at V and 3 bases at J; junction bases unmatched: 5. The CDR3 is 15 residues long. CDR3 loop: CASSDTGGLYNEQFF. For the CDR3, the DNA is TGTGCCAGCTCAGATACAGGGGGCCTCTACAATGAGCAGTTCTTC.

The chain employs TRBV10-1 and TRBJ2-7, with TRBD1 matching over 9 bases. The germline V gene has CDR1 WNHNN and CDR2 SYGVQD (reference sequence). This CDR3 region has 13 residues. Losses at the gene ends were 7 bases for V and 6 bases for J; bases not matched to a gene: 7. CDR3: CASITGGWGEQYF. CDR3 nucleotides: TGCGCCAGCATTACAGGGGGCTGGGGCGAGCAGTACTTC.

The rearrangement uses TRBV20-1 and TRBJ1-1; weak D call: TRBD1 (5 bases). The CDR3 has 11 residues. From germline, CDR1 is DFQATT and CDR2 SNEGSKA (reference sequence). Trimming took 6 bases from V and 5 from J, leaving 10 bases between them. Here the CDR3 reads CSAVRQTEAFF. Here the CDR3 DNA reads TGCAGTGCCGTCCGACAGACTGAAGCTTTCTTT.